A single T cell receptor beta chain is shown here with its context. A multiplex PCR was run with 60 Vbeta primers and 13 Jbeta primers. The protocol was immunoSEQ multiplex PCR, while the TCRdb copy is restricted to in-frame clones and leaves out a portion. The sample yields over 35,000 clones, 60% to 85% seen once. The source of the sample is a study of cytomegalovirus exposure and HLA in healthy donors. The sequence derives from a man aged 25 to 40 in good health and CMV-seronegative. The specimen sequenced was PBMCs.

DNA for the CDR3: TGTGCCAGCAGCGTAGTCTTCACCTACAACACTGAAGCTTTCTTT. Its protein product is CASSVVFTYNTEAFF. This rearrangement joins TRBV9 to TRBJ1-1; D is unresolved. V lost 0 bases and J 2 bases, leaving 11 bases between the germline ends. There are 15 residues in the CDR3. In germline, CDR1 is SGDLS, CDR2 YYNGEE. Full variable domain (remainder filled in from reference TRBV9 and TRBJ1-1): DSGVTQTPKHLITATGQRVTLRCSPRSGDLSVYWYQQSLDQGLQFLIQYYNGEERAKGNILERFSAQQFPDLHSELNLSSLELGDSALYFCASSVVFTYNTEAFFGQGTRLTVV.